A selection of T cell receptor beta chains follows, all from one sample in a study of graft-versus-host responses after intestinal transplantation. No antigens are known for them. TCRdb keeps only in-frame clones here, not all; method: immunoSEQ multiplex PCR. The table has about 99,000 clones, approximately 94% seen once. The sample was unstimulated CD8+ T cells sorted from spleen or lymph node cells, taken before intestinal transplant. These receptors all come from a human donor who received an intestinal transplant. Each CDR3 is given with its conserved first and last residue. The D gene is left open where the match is weak. Clone size, where shown, is once, few, many, or a class for clones that have expanded.

TRBJ2-3 | NA | 13 | TRBV10-2 | NA | TGCGCCAGCAGTTACTTTACCACGGATACGCAGTATTTT | CASSYFTTDTQYF
TRBJ1-1 | NA | 14 | TRBV5-5 | TRBD1 | TGTGCCAGCAGCCCTCAGGGGGCGGACACTGAAGCTTTCTTT | CASSPQGADTEAFF
TRBJ2-7 | NA | 14 | TRBV5-5 | TRBD1 | TGTGCCAGCAGCCGGGACAGGGGGCTTTACGAGCAGTACTTC | CASSRDRGLYEQYF
TRBJ2-5 | NA | 17 | TRBV9 | TRBD2 | TGTGCCAGCAGCGCCTTGGGACTAGCGGGGGGGCAAGAGACCCAGTACTTC | CASSALGLAGGQETQYF
TRBJ2-7 | NA | 16 | TRBV11-2 | NA | TGTGCCAGCAGCTCCCCGGCCCGGGAATTAACCTACGAGCAGTACTTC | CASSSPARELTYEQYF
TRBJ1-3 | NA | 16 | TRBV9 | NA | TGTGCCAGCAGCGTAGGCCGGGACTTTAGAGGAGACACCATATATTTT | CASSVGRDFRGDTIYF
TRBJ2-3 | NA | 15 | TRBV2 | NA | TGTGCCAGCGGTATGACAGGAATCGACACAGATACGCAGTATTTT | CASGMTGIDTDTQYF
TRBJ2-5 | NA | 16 | TRBV5-4 | TRBD1 | TGTGCCAGCAGCTCCGGACAGGGGGAGTTGGAAGAGACCCAGTACTTC | CASSSGQGELEETQYF
TRBJ2-1 | NA | 14 | TRBV19 | TRBD1 | TGTGCCAGTAGTGACAGGGGGCTGGACAATGAGCAGTTCTTC | CASSDRGLDNEQFF
TRBJ2-7 | NA | 13 | TRBV27 | NA | TGTGCCAGCAGACCCGGGACGGGGTACGAGCAGTACTTC | CASRPGTGYEQYF
TRBJ1-1 | NA | 16 | TRBV13 | TRBD1 | TGTGCCAGCAGCTCCCGGGCAGGGGGCCTGAACACTGAAGCTTTCTTT | CASSSRAGGLNTEAFF
TRBJ1-2 | NA | 16 | TRBV2 | TRBD1 | TGTGCCAGCAATAACCCCCGGGACAGGGGGCTAAGCGGCTACACCTTC | CASNNPRDRGLSGYTF
TRBJ2-5 | once | 17 | TRBV4-2 | TRBD2 | TGTGCCAGCAGCCAAAGGAGCGGGGGGGCCGTCGAAGAGACCCAGTACTTC | CASSQRSGGAVEETQYF
TRBJ2-1 | NA | 15 | TRBV4-1 | TRBD2 | TGCGCCAGCCGAGCGGGGGCCTCCTCCTACAATGAGCAGTTCTTC | CASRAGASSYNEQFF
TRBJ2-5 | NA | 15 | TRBV30 | TRBD2 | TGTGCCTGGAGCGATAGGACTAGACATCAAGAGACCCAGTACTTC | CAWSDRTRHQETQYF
TRBJ1-2 | once | 16 | TRBV4-1 | TRBD1 | TGCGCCAGCAGCCCGCAGACATCAGGGGGCAGAGATGGCTACACCTTC | CASSPQTSGGRDGYTF
TRBJ2-3 | NA | 16 | TRBV27 | NA | TGTGCCAGCAGCTCCGGACTCTCTTTTAGCACAGATACGCAGTATTTT | CASSSGLSFSTDTQYF
TRBJ1-2 | few | 12 | TRBV29-1 | TRBD1 | TGCAGCGTTCAGGGGGCGGGCTATGGCTACACCTTC | CSVQGAGYGYTF
TRBJ1-4 | NA | 14 | TRBV9 | NA | TGTGCCAGCAACCCGGGACACCTTAATGAAAAACTGTTTTTT | CASNPGHLNEKLFF
TRBJ1-1 | NA | 15 | TRBV4-1 | TRBD1 | TGCGCCAGCAAGCGGGACAGGCTACCGAACACTGAAGCTTTCTTT | CASKRDRLPNTEAFF
TRBJ2-7 | once | 12 | TRBV29-1 | NA | TGCAGCGTTGAGACACCTTCCTACGAGCAGTACTTC | CSVETPSYEQYF
TRBJ1-2 | NA | 16 | TRBV9 | NA | TGTGCCAGCAGCGCTACAATGGACGTCTCTAACTATGGCTACACCTTC | CASSATMDVSNYGYTF
TRBJ1-5 | NA | 14 | TRBV7-9 | NA | TGTGCCAGCAGCTTAAGCACGGCCAATCAGCCCCAGCATTTT | CASSLSTANQPQHF